Each of the 23 T cell receptor beta chains below was sequenced from the same sample in a study of blood T cell repertoires in COVID-19. Assay: immunoSEQ multiplex PCR; the TCRdb copy retains only in-frame clones and omits some. The table records around 37,000 clones, 75% to 90% of them present only once. The sample consisted of peripheral blood. These receptors were obtained from a man between 45 and 60 years old with active or convalescent COVID-19.

The chain joins TRBV5-6 to TRBJ1-1; the match to TRBD1 covers 7 bases. J lost 5 bases, V lost 2 bases, and 9 bases had no gene match. The CDR3 length is 15 residues. Germline V lookup: CDR1 SGHDT, CDR2 YYEEEE. The DNA for the CDR3 is TGTGCCAGCAGCTTTCTCCGACAGGGTAATACTGAAGCTTTCTTT. It translates to CASSFLRQGNTEAFF.

The chain is built from TRBV6-2 or TRBV6-3 and TRBJ1-2, with unresolved D. Germline CDR1 is MNHEY and CDR2 is SVGEGT. The CDR3 is 13 amino acids. V gave up 5 bases and J gave up 5 bases, with 12 bases separating them. The CDR3 coding sequence is TGTGCCAGCAGTCAGAGGACGGGGTATGGCTACACCTTC. This translates into CASSQRTGYGYTF.

The chain carries TRBV6-2 or TRBV6-3 and TRBJ2-6; TRBD2 might be the D (5 bases). Trimming took 2 bases from V and 0 from J, leaving 8 bases between them. This CDR3 is 16 amino acids long. CDR1 and CDR2 (germline): MNHEY, SVGEGT. For the CDR3, the DNA is TGTGCCAGCAGTTACGGGAGAAGCTCTGGGGCCAACGTCCTGACTTTC. Its translation: CASSYGRSSGANVLTF.

This clone has only one observation. This rearrangement joins TRBV2 to TRBJ2-5; 14 nucleotides line up with TRBD2. J was trimmed by 5 bases and V by 4 bases; bases with no gene match: 3. Germline V lookup: CDR1 SNHLY, CDR2 FYNNEI. The CDR3 loop spans 15 amino acids. In nucleotides, the CDR3 is TGTGCCAGCAGTGGGGGACTAGCGGGAGTGGAGACCCAGTACTTC. Translated: CASSGGLAGVETQYF.

In its sample, this clone was seen once. The chain recombines TRBV7-3 with TRBJ2-1; no firm D call. The V gene lost 8 bases and the J gene lost 2 bases, with 16 bases spanning the gap. The CDR3 loop spans 15 amino acids. Germline CDR1 SGHTA, CDR2 FQGTGA. The CDR3 sequence is CASGLNGNTYNEQFF. Here the CDR3 DNA reads TGTGCCAGCGGGCTCAACGGAAACACCTACAATGAGCAGTTCTTC.

The CDR3 region has the DNA TGTGCCAGCAGCTTGGGGGGACAGGAGGGCACTGAAGCTTTCTTT. Amino acids: CASSLGGQEGTEAFF. The chain carries TRBV5-4 and TRBJ1-1; 8 bases agree with TRBD1. V gave up 0 bases and J gave up 4 bases; unmatched junction bases: 5. The CDR3 runs 15 residues. The germline CDR1 and CDR2 sequences are SGHNT and YYREEE (reference sequence).

The J gene is TRBJ1-1, the V gene TRBV5-4, with 9 bases aligning to TRBD1. The CDR3 runs to 15 residues. CDR1 SGHNT and CDR2 YYREEE come from the germline V gene (reference sequence). V trimming: 4 bases; J trimming: 8 bases; junction bases outside the gene matches: 12. CDR3 in amino acids: CASSTSGTGSKEAFF. DNA for the CDR3: TGTGCCAGCAGCACATCCGGGACAGGGAGTAAGGAAGCTTTCTTT.

V usage is TRBV4-1 and J usage is TRBJ2-3; possibly TRBD2 for D (6 bases). Trimming stripped 2 bases from V and 3 bases from J, with 18 bases between. This CDR3 is built from 17 residues. The germline V gene has CDR1 MGHRA and CDR2 YSYEKL. The CDR3 protein is CASSQPLLAKSTDTQYF. CDR3 nucleotide sequence: TGCGCCAGCAGCCAACCCCTACTAGCAAAGTCTACAGATACGCAGTATTTT.

V gene TRBV9 combines with J gene TRBJ2-4; D is undetermined. The CDR3 spans 14 residues. From germline, CDR1 is SGDLS and CDR2 YYNGEE. V was trimmed by 0 bases and J by 9 bases, leaving 13 bases between them. CDR3 protein: CASSVEGAPGIQYF. The CDR3 DNA sequence: TGTGCCAGCAGCGTAGAAGGAGCTCCGGGCATTCAGTACTTC. Based on the CDR3 plus reference TRBV9 and TRBJ2-4, the full variable domain is DSGVTQTPKHLITATGQRVTLRCSPRSGDLSVYWYQQSLDQGLQFLIQYYNGEERAKGNILERFSAQQFPDLHSELNLSSLELGDSALYFCASSVEGAPGIQYFGAGTRLSVL.

As regards this clone: Lacking the conserved final phenylalanine or tryptophan, this CDR3 likely reflects a read error. V and J are TRBV27 and TRBJ1-1; D ambiguous. The CDR3 has 13 amino acids. Trimming took off 2 bases at V and 11 bases at J, with 15 bases between the two ends. Germline V gives CDR1 MNHEY, CDR2 SMNVEV (reference sequence). The CDR3 DNA reads as TGTGCCAGCAGTTTAGCACGGGGAGCCTTCGCTTTCCTT. It codes for CASSLARGAFAFL.

This chain joins TRBV9 and TRBJ1-3; D may be TRBD1 (6 bases). The length of the CDR3 is 17 residues. The V gene lost 0 bases and the J gene lost 0 bases, with 13 bases spanning the gap. Germline lookup yields CDR1 SGDLS and CDR2 YYNGEE. The CDR3: CASSVGSGVSSGNTIYF. DNA of the CDR3: TGTGCCAGCAGCGTAGGGTCAGGGGTGAGCTCTGGAAACACCATATATTTT. The complete variable domain, with remaining parts taken from reference TRBV9 and TRBJ1-3, reads DSGVTQTPKHLITATGQRVTLRCSPRSGDLSVYWYQQSLDQGLQFLIQYYNGEERAKGNILERFSAQQFPDLHSELNLSSLELGDSALYFCASSVGSGVSSGNTIYFGEGSWLTVV.

The chain couples TRBV18 to TRBJ2-2; 12 positions agree with TRBD1. CDR1 is KGHSH, CDR2 LQKENI, per germline. The CDR3 is 17 amino acids. Trimming removed 0 bases from V and 3 bases from J; junction bases left unmatched: 2. CDR3: CASSPPGTGGYTGELFF. CDR3 coding DNA: TGTGCCAGCTCACCACCGGGGACAGGGGGCTACACCGGGGAGCTGTTTTTT.

V gene TRBV25-1 combines with J gene TRBJ2-1; possible D gene TRBD2, 5 bases. The CDR3 is 15 amino acids. Between the trimmed V and J ends, which lost 1 base and 7 bases, there was a span of 14 bases. CDR1 and CDR2 from the germline V gene are MGHDK and SYGVNS. The CDR3 spells CASSEWDSVGNEQFF. The CDR3 DNA reads TGTGCCAGCAGTGAATGGGATAGCGTGGGTAATGAGCAGTTCTTC.

The rearrangement joins TRBV10-3 to TRBJ2-7; D gene unclear. CDR1 is ENHRY and CDR2 is SYGVKD in the germline V gene. The CDR3 is 14 amino acids. Trimming left V 0 bases short and J 0 bases short, with 6 bases between. CDR3 nucleotides: TGTGCCATCAGTGAGTCCCGGAGCTCCTACGAGCAGTACTTC. It codes for CAISESRSSYEQYF.

J is TRBJ2-7 and V is TRBV27, with D tentatively TRBD2 (6 bases). V was pared by 5 bases and J by 4 bases, with 18 bases between. Germline lookup yields CDR1 MNHEY and CDR2 SMNVEV (reference sequence). This CDR3 has 15 amino acids. The CDR3: CASSHSGSSEYEQYF. In nucleotides, the CDR3 is TGTGCCAGCAGTCACTCCGGGAGCTCTGAATACGAGCAGTACTTC.

The chain combines TRBV5-4 with TRBJ2-5, with D possibly matching TRBD1 (6 bases). This CDR3 has 15 amino acids. Trimming left V 4 bases short and J 7 bases short, with 20 bases between. Germline V CDR1 and CDR2: SGHNT, YYREEE (reference sequence). The CDR3 bases are TGTGCCAGCAGCAGACCTTCCGCAGGGGAAGGGACCCAGTACTTC. Protein product: CASSRPSAGEGTQYF.

The chain is built from TRBV19 and TRBJ1-1; 8 nucleotides align to TRBD1. Trimming cost V 7 bases and J 8 bases; bases outside gene matches: 15. Germline CDR1 and CDR2: LNHDA and SQIVND (reference sequence). This CDR3 is built from 15 residues. Written as DNA, the CDR3 is TGTGCCAGTACCGACAGGGGCTTCTTTTACGAGGAAGCTTTCTTT. Translating gives CASTDRGFFYEEAFF.

The chain has TRBV11-1 and TRBJ2-5; no reliable D call. The V end was cut by 5 bases, the J end by 1 base, with 11 bases between. The CDR3 contains 14 residues. Germline V gene lookup returns CDR1 SGHAT and CDR2 FQDESV (reference sequence). CDR3 nucleotides: TGTGCCAGCAGCCCCTTACGCGGCCAAGAGACCCAGTACTTC. This gives the protein CASSPLRGQETQYF.

The CDR3 region is CASSGRVGGGTEAFF. In nucleotides, the CDR3 is TGCGCCAGCAGCGGCCGGGTCGGGGGAGGCACTGAAGCTTTCTTT. The chain recombines TRBV5-1 with TRBJ1-1, with D possibly TRBD1 on 5 matching bases. CDR1 SGHRS and CDR2 YFSETQ come from the germline V gene. CDR3 length: 15 amino acids. The V end lost 4 bases, the J end lost 4 bases, and 17 bases lay between the germline ends.

A single count supports this clone. The CDR3 region has the DNA TGTGCCAGCAGTAGCACAGGGGATGGCTACACCTTC. It translates to CASSSTGDGYTF. V usage is TRBV2 and J usage is TRBJ1-2; 7 positions agree with TRBD1. The CDR3 totals 12 residues. Unmatched junction bases numbered 3, after V lost 5 bases and J lost 6 bases. CDR1 is SNHLY and CDR2 is FYNNEI in the germline V gene.

This clone was detected only once. The J gene is TRBJ2-1, the V gene TRBV5-4, with 8 bases matching TRBD2. The CDR3 is made up of 18 amino acids. V was clipped by 0 bases and J by 2 bases; unmatched bases: 10. Germline assignment: CDR1 SGHNT and CDR2 YYREEE (reference sequence). CDR3 loop: CASSLDGGLAEPYNEQFF. CDR3 sequence (DNA): TGTGCCAGCAGCTTGGACGGAGGACTAGCCGAACCCTACAATGAGCAGTTCTTC.

The V gene is TRBV11-2, the J gene TRBJ2-1; 9 bases match TRBD2. Germline trimming cut 5 bases from V and 4 bases from J; bases unmatched to any gene: 3. The V gene's germline CDR1 is SGHAT and CDR2 FQNNGV. CDR3 size: 14 residues. This CDR3 is CASSPTSGYNEQFF. In DNA form, the CDR3 reads TGTGCCAGCAGCCCGACTAGCGGATACAATGAGCAGTTCTTC.

The chain joins TRBV7-9 to TRBJ2-5; D possibly corresponds to TRBD1 (5 bases). The CDR3 is made up of 16 amino acids. From germline, CDR1 is SEHNR and CDR2 FQNEAQ (reference sequence). V shed 5 bases and J shed 2 bases, with 18 bases lying between them. The CDR3 nucleotides read TGTGCCAGCAGCCAATTGCAGGTTAGGGGACAAGAGACCCAGTACTTC. This sequence encodes CASSQLQVRGQETQYF. Full variable domain (rest looked up from reference TRBV7-9 and TRBJ2-5): DTGVSQNPRHKITKRGQNVTFRCDPISEHNRLYWYRQTLGQGPEFLTYFQNEAQLEKSRLLSDRFSAERPKGSFSTLEIQRTEQGDSAMYLCASSQLQVRGQETQYFGPGTRLLVL.